This record concerns one T cell receptor (beta chain) sequence. Mismatch with germline at one junction end may stem from a read error. Germline values: CDR1 PRHDT, CDR2 FYEKMQ (reference sequence). This CDR3 region has 11 residues. The data belong to a study of T cells in localized non-small cell lung cancer. TCRdb keeps only in-frame clones here, not all; method: immunoSEQ multiplex PCR. The sample lists 20,000 to 25,000 clones, roughly nine tenths occurring once. This chain uses TRBV13 with TRBJ2-7; tentative D call: TRBD1 (5 bases). The sample in question was peripheral blood, obtained before any cancer treatment. The clonotype originates from a man aged 40 to 75 with stage I squamous cell lung carcinoma. The DNA of the CDR3 is TGTGCCAGCAGCGTAGGGGTCGAGCAGTACTTC. Its protein product is CASSVGVEQYF.